This T cell receptor (beta chain) was captured in a study of blood T cell repertoires in COVID-19 (dated by TCRdb to 2020 to 2021). For context, the study as a whole: Collaborator samples came from the United States, Italy and Spain and covered acute and convalescent phases of COVID-19. The material from the prospective study consisted of cDNA or gDNA derived from T cells, B-cell-depleted T cells, or PBMCs. Subjects who had been exposed to COVID-19, were actively infected with it, or had recovered from it provided the deeply sampled blood TCRbeta repertoires that made up the dataset. A freely available public database, intended as a resource for researchers studying the immune response to SARS-CoV-2, is where the repertoires were released. The samples were drawn from the first 160 participants of the ongoing ImmuneRACE study and from more than 1,000 subjects provided by 6 global collaborators. Sample metadata almost always included a de-identified subject ID, COVID-19 status, age in years and sex. Where HLA class I and class II types were available, the types were taken from metadata supplied by the sample provider, not from assay-based typing.

Inclusive of the bounding cysteine and phenylalanine, the CDR3 is 17 residues long. CDR3 DNA only is kept here, 51 bases in frame from base 1. Via the germline V gene, CDR1 is SGHTA and CDR2 FQGNSA. Trimming takes 2 bases from V and 6 bases from J, and the germline ends sit 20 bases apart. Whole blood was collected in K2EDTA tubes by collaborating institutions according to the institutions' own protocols. For TCRbeta analysis, collaborator samples were shipped as frozen whole blood, as isolated PBMCs, or as DNA extracted from either sample type. The immunoSEQ Assay, a bias-controlled multiplex PCR, was used to amplify TCRbeta CDR3 regions from genomic DNA. From the authors' description of their analysis: The number of nucleated cells in each sample was estimated from the amplification of reference gene primers within the assay. To quantify the absolute abundance of each unique TCRbeta CDR3 rearrangement, sequence reads were collapsed and filtered. For each sample, productive Simpson clonality was calculated by taking the square root of Simpson's diversity index across productive rearrangements. TCRdb re-hosts the immuneACCESS table, in-frame sequences only. Its copies lack some clones; in the studies checked, an unresolved V gene accounts for under half of them, and the cause for the rest is not known. Clone size and V and J calls were adopted from that table, with D and trimming inferred from the DNA. The sample table records 80,000 to 100,000 clones; about 90% of these occur just once. About 2.9% of the sample comes from the top ten.

Results and caveats for the whole study, not just this receptor: The quantity of clinical and demographic metadata differed by source and by participant and was supplied without curation.

In this sample, this clone turned up a few times. Its antigen is still unknown. No base quality information exists; no much larger clone differs at one position. Sequencing was done on a sample of peripheral blood. This chain is built from TRBV7-2 and TRBJ1-5; the D gene is perhaps TRBD1, from 6 matching bases. The sequence was obtained from a woman aged 45-60 years with active or convalescent COVID-19. The base sequence is TGTGCCAGCAGCTTATTAAGGGGGATTGGGATGAGTCAGCCCCAGCATTTT. Its amino acids are CASSLLRGIGMSQPQHF.